Below, 10 T cell receptor beta chains from the same sample are listed, as sequenced in a study of cytomegalovirus exposure and HLA in healthy donors. The study ran its PCR with 60 Vbeta and 13 Jbeta primers. This table comes from immunoSEQ multiplex PCR, and its TCRdb copy is limited to in-frame clones, with some not included. The sample includes roughly 180,000 clones, 80% to 90% seen only once; the top ten take about 4.9%. Material for sequencing was PBMCs. The receptors stem from a girl between 5 and 17 years old in good health and CMV-seropositive.

V and J are TRBV29-1 and TRBJ1-4; a weak D match, TRBD1 (5 bases). Per the germline V gene, CDR1 is SQVTM and CDR2 is ANQGSEA. The CDR3 has 14 residues. Trimming stripped 0 bases from V and 11 bases from J, with 16 bases between. CDR3 DNA: TGCAGCGTTGAAGATAGGCAGGGTATGGATAAACTGTTTTTT. Translation gives CSVEDRQGMDKLFF.

This clone was counted only a few times. The chain employs TRBV4-1 and TRBJ2-3; 8 bases line up with TRBD2. Germline V CDR1 and CDR2: MGHRA, YSYEKL. The CDR3 loop spans 14 amino acids. V gave up 0 bases and J gave up 8 bases; unmatched junction bases: 4. CDR3 region: CASSQETSVGTQYF. DNA for the CDR3: TGCGCCAGCAGCCAAGAGACTAGCGTTGGTACGCAGTATTTT.

This clone has only one observation. The V call is TRBV27, the J call TRBJ2-7, with no clear D. The germline CDR1 and CDR2 sequences are MNHEY and SMNVEV (reference sequence). There are 13 residues in the CDR3. V lost 6 bases to trimming and J lost 0 bases, with 9 bases between them. DNA of the CDR3: TGTGCCAGCAGACTACGGAGCTCCTACGAGCAGTACTTC. It encodes CASRLRSSYEQYF.

The chain carries TRBV28 and TRBJ1-2; D is uncertain. Deletions cut 2 bases from V and 7 bases from J, with 11 bases between. Germline loops: CDR1 MDHEN, CDR2 SYDVKM. The CDR3 spans 13 residues. This CDR3 reads CASSLIREGGYTF. DNA for the CDR3: TGTGCCAGCAGTTTAATCCGGGAAGGTGGCTACACCTTC.

V usage is TRBV5-1 and J usage is TRBJ1-4; D ambiguous. V was shortened by 1 base and J by 4 bases, with 5 bases between the two germline ends. Germline CDR1 reads SGHRS; CDR2 reads YFSETQ. The CDR3 has 13 amino acids. In DNA form, the CDR3 reads TGCGCCAGCAGCTTGCAGCGTAATGAAAAACTGTTTTTT. Protein product: CASSLQRNEKLFF.

The rearrangement joins TRBV5-1 to TRBJ2-7; 9 nucleotides line up with TRBD2. The V gene's germline CDR1 is SGHRS and CDR2 YFSETQ. The junction had 8 bases not matched to a gene; V was cut back by 1 base and J by 0 bases. The CDR3 spans 17 residues. This CDR3 is CASSLWGLAYGSYEQYF. CDR3 coding DNA: TGCGCCAGCAGCTTGTGGGGACTAGCTTACGGCTCCTACGAGCAGTACTTC.

This chain joins TRBV7-9 and TRBJ2-5; D gene unclear. Trimming took off 5 bases at V and 1 base at J, with 11 bases between the two ends. CDR1 is SEHNR and CDR2 is FQNEAQ in the germline V gene (reference sequence). The CDR3 is made up of 14 amino acids. DNA for the CDR3: TGTGCCAGCAGCGGCCTAGTGTCCCAAGAGACCCAGTACTTC. Residues: CASSGLVSQETQYF.

This clone has a handful of counts. The gene calls are TRBV5-1 and TRBJ1-1; TRBD1 aligns across 7 bases. The CDR3 length is 14 residues. Germline CDR1 is SGHRS and CDR2 is YFSETQ. With V trimmed by 5 bases and J by 2 bases, 6 bases remained unmatched. The CDR3 DNA reads as TGCGCCAGCAGTCAGGGACAGCCTAACACTGAAGCTTTCTTT. Translation gives CASSQGQPNTEAFF.

In nucleotides, the CDR3 is TGTGCCAGCAGCTTGGGGGGGAGTTCACCCCTCCACTTT. Residues: CASSLGGSSPLHF. V is TRBV7-8 and J is TRBJ1-6; D possibly corresponds to TRBD1 (5 bases). This CDR3 region has 13 residues. The ends were cut back, 3 bases at V and 9 bases at J, with 9 bases in the middle. Germline CDR1 is SGHVS and CDR2 is FQNEAQ.

This rearrangement joins TRBV21-1 to TRBJ1-4; the table gives TRBD1 as D, unverified against the DNA. TRBV21-1 is tagged as a pseudogene. CDR3 length: 20 residues. CDR3 residues: CASSKADWGPFRATNEKLFF. The DNA of the CDR3 is TGTGCCAGCAGCAAAGCTGACTGGGGGCCCTTTAGGGCAACTAATGAAAAACTGTTTTTT.